The sequence of this T cell receptor (beta chain) was determined in a study of beta chain features in type 1 diabetes. Findings of the study overall: A potential influence of HLA type upon TCRB rearrangement remained unresolved herein. Across all four CD4+ subsets, people with type 1 diabetes showed modestly shorter TCRB CDR3s.

Sequenced material consisted of expressed TCRB transcripts (all of the isolated RNA was reverse transcribed). Deep immunoSEQ sequencing covered naive, central memory and regulatory T cell samples. TCRdb's table, derived via immunoSEQ multiplex PCR, lists solely in-frame clones and lacks some. This sample has 150,000 to 200,000 clones, with about 63% found just once. Comments on this clone: As yet, its antigen is unknown.

The CDR3 consists of 16 residues. CDR1 is LGHNA and CDR2 is YSLEER in the germline V gene. V lost 2 bases, J lost 4 bases, and 10 bases stayed unmatched. The rearrangement links TRBV4-3 to TRBJ1-2, with TRBD1 identical over 7 bases. The sequence was obtained from a man aged 25 to 45 with type 1 diabetes. The sequencing input was naive CD4+ T cells from blood. The CDR3 here is CASSQFHQGGGYGYTF. DNA for the CDR3: TGCGCCAGCAGCCAATTCCACCAGGGGGGAGGCTATGGCTACACCTTC.